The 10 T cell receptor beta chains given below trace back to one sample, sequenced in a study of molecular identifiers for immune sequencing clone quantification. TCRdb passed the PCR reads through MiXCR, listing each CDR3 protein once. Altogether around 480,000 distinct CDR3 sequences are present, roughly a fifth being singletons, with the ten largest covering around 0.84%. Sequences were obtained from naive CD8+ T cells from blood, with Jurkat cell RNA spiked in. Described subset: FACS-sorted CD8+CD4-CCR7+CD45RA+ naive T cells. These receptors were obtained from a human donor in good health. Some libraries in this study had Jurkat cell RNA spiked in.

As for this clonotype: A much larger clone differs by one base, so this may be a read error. The CDR3 DNA is TGTGCCAGCAGTTACCCTCCAAGACAGGACAGCATAACCACTGAAGCTTTCTTT. The encoded protein is CASSYPPRQDSITTEAFF. V is TRBV6-6 and J is TRBJ1-1; perhaps TRBD1 as D (6 bases). There are 18 residues in the CDR3. V lost 2 bases, J lost 4 bases, and 23 bases lay in between. Germline-derived CDR1 and CDR2 are MNHNY and SVGAGI (reference sequence).

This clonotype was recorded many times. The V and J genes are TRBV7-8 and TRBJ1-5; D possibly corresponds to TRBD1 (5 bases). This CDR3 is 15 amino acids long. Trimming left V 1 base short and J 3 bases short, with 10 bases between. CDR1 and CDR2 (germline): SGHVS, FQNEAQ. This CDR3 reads CASSLGGVPNQPQHF. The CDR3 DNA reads TGTGCCAGCAGCTTAGGGGGGGTTCCCAATCAGCCCCAGCATTTT.

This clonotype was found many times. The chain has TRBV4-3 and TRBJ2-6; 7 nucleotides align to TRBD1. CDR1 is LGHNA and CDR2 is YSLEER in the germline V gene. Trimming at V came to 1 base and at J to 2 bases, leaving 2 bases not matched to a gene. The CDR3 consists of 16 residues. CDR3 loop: CASSQGTGAGANVLTF. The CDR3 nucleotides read TGCGCCAGCAGCCAAGGAACAGGGGCTGGGGCCAACGTCCTGACTTTC.

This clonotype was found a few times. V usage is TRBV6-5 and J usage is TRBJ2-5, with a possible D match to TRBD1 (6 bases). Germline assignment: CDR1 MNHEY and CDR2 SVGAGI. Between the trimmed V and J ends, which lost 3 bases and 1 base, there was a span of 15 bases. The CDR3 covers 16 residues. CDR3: CASSYVVGGAQETQYF. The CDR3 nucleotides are TGTGCCAGCAGTTATGTGGTTGGGGGCGCCCAAGAGACCCAGTACTTC.

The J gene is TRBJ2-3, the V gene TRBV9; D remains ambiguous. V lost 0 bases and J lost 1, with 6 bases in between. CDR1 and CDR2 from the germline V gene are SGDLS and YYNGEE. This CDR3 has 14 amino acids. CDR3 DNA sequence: TGTGCCAGCAGCGTAGGGGTAGGCACAGATACGCAGTATTTT. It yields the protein CASSVGVGTDTQYF.

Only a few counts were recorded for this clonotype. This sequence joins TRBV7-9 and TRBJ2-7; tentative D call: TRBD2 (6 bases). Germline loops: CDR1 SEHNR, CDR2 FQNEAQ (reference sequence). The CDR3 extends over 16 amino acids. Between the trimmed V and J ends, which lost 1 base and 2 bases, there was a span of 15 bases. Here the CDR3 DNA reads TGTGCCAGCAGCTTAGGTGAGCTAGCGACCCCCTACGAGCAGTACTTC. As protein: CASSLGELATPYEQYF.

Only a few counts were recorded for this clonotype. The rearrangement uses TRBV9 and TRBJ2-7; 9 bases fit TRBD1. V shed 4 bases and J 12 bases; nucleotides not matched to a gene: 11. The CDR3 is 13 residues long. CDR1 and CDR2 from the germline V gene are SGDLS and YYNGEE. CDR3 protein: CASSLGQGRELYF. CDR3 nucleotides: TGTGCCAGCAGCCTAGGACAGGGGCGGGAGTTGTACTTC.

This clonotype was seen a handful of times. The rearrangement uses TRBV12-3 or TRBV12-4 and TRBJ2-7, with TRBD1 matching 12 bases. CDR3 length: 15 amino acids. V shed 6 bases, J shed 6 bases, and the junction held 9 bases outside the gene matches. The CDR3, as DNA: TGTGCCAGCAGCTTGGGGGTGGGACAGGGGGCCGAGCAGTACTTC. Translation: CASSLGVGQGAEQYF.

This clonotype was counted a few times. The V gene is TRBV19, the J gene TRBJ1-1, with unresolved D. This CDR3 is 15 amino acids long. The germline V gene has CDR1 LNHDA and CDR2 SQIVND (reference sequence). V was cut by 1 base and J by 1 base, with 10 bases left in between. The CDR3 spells CASSIGIIGNTEAFF. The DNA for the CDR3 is TGTGCCAGTAGTATAGGGATAATAGGGAACACTGAAGCTTTCTTT.

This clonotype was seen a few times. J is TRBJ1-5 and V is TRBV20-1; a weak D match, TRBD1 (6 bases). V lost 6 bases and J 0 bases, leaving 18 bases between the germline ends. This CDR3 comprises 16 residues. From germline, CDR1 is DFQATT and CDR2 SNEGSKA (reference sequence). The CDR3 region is CSAKQGLAYSNQPQHF. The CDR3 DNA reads TGCAGTGCAAAACAGGGACTGGCTTATAGCAATCAGCCCCAGCATTTT.